This T cell receptor (beta chain) emerged from a study of STAT5B mutations in CD4+ large granular lymphocyte leukemia. V shed 0 bases and J shed 5 bases, with 14 bases lying between them. The germline CDR1 and CDR2 sequences are SGDLS and YYNGEE. The CDR3 runs to 15 residues. A remark on this clone: Antigen unknown. This sample also contains other DNA sequences that code for the same CDR3.

This was a survey-level run. The repertoire was sequenced with immunoSEQ multiplex PCR; TCRdb's copy has only in-frame clones and lacks some. The data contain fewer than 35,000 clones, less than 80% of them singletons. Study-level points and caveats: 8/27 top patient clones versus 2/35 control clones were TRBV06-family.

The receptor was isolated from a human donor in good health. The source material was CD4+ T cells from blood buffy coats. This chain uses TRBV9 with TRBJ1-1, with a weak D call TRBD1 (5 bases). The CDR3 is CASSVGQGAKTEAFF. As DNA, the CDR3 is TGTGCCAGCAGCGTAGGGCAAGGGGCGAAGACTGAAGCTTTCTTT.